Listed here are 10 T cell receptor beta chains from one sample, sequenced in a study of response to subunit inactivated influenza vaccine. TCRdb reprocessed the RT-PCR reads via MiXCR and lists one record per CDR3 protein. The sample holds 700,000 to 900,000 distinct CDR3 sequences, 21% seen once. The sequenced sample was PBMCs from blood, obtained 5 days after vaccination. Receptors originate from a man aged 45-60 years who received an inactivated influenza vaccine.

Only a few counts were recorded for this clonotype. This chain links TRBV4-1 with TRBJ2-4; no firm D call. CDR3 length: 13 residues. Looked up from germline, CDR1 is MGHRA and CDR2 is YSYEKL. The V end lost 0 bases, the J end lost 9 bases, and 9 bases lay between the germline ends. The CDR3 DNA reads TGCGCCAGCAGCCAAGATGATTGGGGCATTCAGTACTTC. Residues: CASSQDDWGIQYF.

The gene calls are TRBV28 and TRBJ2-1; D possibly corresponds to TRBD2 (6 bases). V was trimmed by 6 bases and J by 1 base, leaving 16 bases between them. Germline lookup yields CDR1 MDHEN and CDR2 SYDVKM. The CDR3 is 16 residues long. Written as DNA, the CDR3 is TGTGCCAGCAGATCCCGGGACTCAGCTTCCTACAATGAGCAGTTCTTC. As protein: CASRSRDSASYNEQFF.

Ten or more counts support this clonotype. The chain employs TRBV29-1 and TRBJ2-5, with D hard to call. The length of the CDR3 is 15 residues. The V gene lost 5 bases and the J gene lost 0 bases, with 16 bases spanning the gap. Germline CDR1 is SQVTM and CDR2 is ANQGSEA. The CDR3 DNA reads TGCAGCGTTACCCCCCGGAAGGAGCACCAAGAGACCCAGTACTTC. It translates to CSVTPRKEHQETQYF.

This clonotype showed up just a few times. V usage is TRBV30 and J usage is TRBJ2-7, with D possibly TRBD1 on 6 matching bases. Trimming took off 5 bases at V and 6 bases at J, with 14 bases between the two ends. The CDR3 is made up of 12 amino acids. Germline V lookup: CDR1 GTSNPN, CDR2 SVGIG (reference sequence). CDR3 protein: CAWGQTGREQYF. The CDR3 region has the DNA TGTGCCTGGGGCCAGACAGGTCGCGAGCAGTACTTC.

The rearrangement links TRBV11-2 to TRBJ2-1, with unresolved D. CDR1 is SGHAT and CDR2 is FQNNGV in the germline V gene. CDR3 length: 15 residues. The V and J ends lost 1 base and 0 bases respectively, with 7 bases between them. As DNA, the CDR3 is TGTGCCAGCAGCTTAGCGGATTTCTCCTACAATGAGCAGTTCTTC. Residues: CASSLADFSYNEQFF.

This sequence joins TRBV27 and TRBJ2-7; 7 bases are a match to TRBD1. The V gene end was trimmed by 5 bases and the J gene end by 5 bases; junction bases not matched to a gene: 9. The CDR3 contains 14 residues. Germline values: CDR1 MNHEY, CDR2 SMNVEV (reference sequence). The CDR3 bases are TGTGCCAGCAGTCTAAGACAGGGTTATCACGAGCAGTACTTC. It codes for CASSLRQGYHEQYF.

This chain connects TRBV5-6 to TRBJ2-3, with 10 bases lining up with TRBD2. CDR1 is SGHDT, CDR2 YYEEEE, per germline. This CDR3 is 16 amino acids long. The trim removed 5 bases at V and 2 bases at J, leaving 8 bases unmatched. The CDR3 DNA reads as TGTGCCAGCAGGGGGACTAGCGCGCCCTCCACAGATACGCAGTATTTT. Protein sequence: CASRGTSAPSTDTQYF.

This clonotype was picked up a small number of times. The chain carries TRBV5-4 and TRBJ2-5; D is unclear. The CDR3 runs to 16 residues. Trimming left V 4 bases short and J 5 bases short, with 21 bases between. Germline V gene sequence: CDR1 SGHNT, CDR2 YYREEE (reference sequence). The CDR3 DNA reads TGTGCCAGCAGCATACTGTTAGGCCAAGCCGGGGAGACCCAGTACTTC. Protein product: CASSILLGQAGETQYF.

This clonotype was counted a few times. The gene calls are TRBV11-2 and TRBJ2-7; 10 positions match TRBD1. Germline lookup yields CDR1 SGHAT and CDR2 FQNNGV. The CDR3 is made up of 17 amino acids. Unmatched junction bases numbered 12, after V lost 3 bases and J lost 4 bases. CDR3 residues: CASSLVPSGTGAYEQYF. In DNA form, the CDR3 reads TGTGCCAGCAGCTTGGTCCCTTCGGGGACAGGGGCGTACGAGCAGTACTTC.

This clonotype was seen more than once but under ten times. The V gene is TRBV5-1, the J gene TRBJ2-1; D possibly uses TRBD1 or TRBD2 (5 bases each). V was clipped by 4 bases and J by 3 bases, with 11 bases between them. The CDR3 has 14 residues. In germline, CDR1 is SGHRS, CDR2 YFSETQ. CDR3 DNA sequence: TGCGCCAGCAGCGGAGGACAAATCTACAATGAGCAGTTCTTC. It encodes CASSGGQIYNEQFF.